This paragraph covers one TCR beta chain sequence. Its antigen is unidentified. The protocol was immunoSEQ multiplex PCR, while the TCRdb copy is restricted to in-frame clones and leaves out a portion. The profile shows approximately 460,000 clones, roughly nine tenths of them singletons. The data were obtained in a study of Ad26.COV2.S vaccination and SARS-CoV-2 variants. Study conclusions and caveats: The breadth of spike-specific CD8+ and CD4+ T cell responses after vaccination was reportedly substantial.

Treatment in this sample: around 19 received Ad26.COV2.S at low or high dose, single or two shots; 5 received placebo; per-sample allocation not given. It was on day 63 after the first vaccine or placebo injection that samples were taken. A Boston adult aged 18-55 years was the donor. The CDR3 has 14 amino acids. V lost 6 bases and J lost 4; bases outside the gene matches: 5. Germline V gives CDR1 KGHSH, CDR2 LQKENI. The V gene is TRBV18, the J gene TRBJ2-3; 9 bases fit TRBD2. This sequence was found in a person aged 18-60 years who received the Ad26.COV2.S COVID-19 vaccine or a placebo. The material was peripheral blood, obtained in a trial of Ad26.COV2.S vaccine versus placebo. The CDR3 protein is CASSRSGRSDTQYF. The CDR3 DNA reads as TGTGCCAGCTCCCGAAGCGGGAGGTCAGATACGCAGTATTTT. Drawing the rest from reference TRBV18 and TRBJ2-3, the complete variable domain is NAGVMQNPRHLVRRRGQEARLRCSPMKGHSHVYWYRQLPEEGLKFMVYLQKENIIDESGMPKERFSAEFPKEGPSILRIQQVVRGDSAAYFCASSRSGRSDTQYFGPGTRLTVL.